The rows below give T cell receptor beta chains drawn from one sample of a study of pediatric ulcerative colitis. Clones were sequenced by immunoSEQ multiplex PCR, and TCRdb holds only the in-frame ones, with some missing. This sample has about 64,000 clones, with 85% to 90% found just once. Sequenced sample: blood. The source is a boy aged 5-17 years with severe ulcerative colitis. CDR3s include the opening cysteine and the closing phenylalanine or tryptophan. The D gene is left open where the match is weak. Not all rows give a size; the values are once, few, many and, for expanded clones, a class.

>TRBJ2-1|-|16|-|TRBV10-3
TGTGCCATCAGTGAGCCGCGGGGAAGCTCCTACAATGAGCAGTTCTTC
CAISEPRGSSYNEQFF
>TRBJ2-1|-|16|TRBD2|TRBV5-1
TGCGCCAGCAGCTTGGTCGGACTAGCGAGCTACAATGAGCAGTTCTTC
CASSLVGLASYNEQFF
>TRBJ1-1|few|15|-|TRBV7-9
TGTGCCAGCAGCTTAAGCCCTGGACGGAACACTGAAGCTTTCTTT
CASSLSPGRNTEAFF
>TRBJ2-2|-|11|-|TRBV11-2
TGTGCCAGCAGCTTCACCGGGGAGCTGTTTTTT
CASSFTGELFF
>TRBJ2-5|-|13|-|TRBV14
TGTGCCAGCGGCCCCCCGGGCTGGGAGACCCAGTACTTC
CASGPPGWETQYF
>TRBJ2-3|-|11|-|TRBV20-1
TGCAGTGCTACTCGAACAGATACGCAGTATTTT
CSATRTDTQYF
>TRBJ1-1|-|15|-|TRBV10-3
TGTGCCATCAACGGCGGACGTATGGTGAACACTGAAGCTTTCTTT
CAINGGRMVNTEAFF
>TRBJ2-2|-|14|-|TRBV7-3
TGTGCCAGCAGCTTAAACCTTGGCGCCGGGGAGCTGTTTTTT
CASSLNLGAGELFF
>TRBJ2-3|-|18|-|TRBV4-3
TGCGCCAGCAGCCAAGAGTGGGTAGCTTTTTCTAGCACAGATACGCAGTATTTT
CASSQEWVAFSSTDTQYF
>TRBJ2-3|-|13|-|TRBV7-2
TGTGCCAGCAGCTGGGATTTGACAGATACGCAGTATTTT
CASSWDLTDTQYF
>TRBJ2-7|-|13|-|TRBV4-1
TGCGCCAGCAGCCAATCTCAGGGTTACGAGCAGTACTTC
CASSQSQGYEQYF
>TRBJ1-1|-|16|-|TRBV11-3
TGTGCCAGCAGCTTAGATACAGGCAAGATGAACACTGAAGCTTTCTTT
CASSLDTGKMNTEAFF
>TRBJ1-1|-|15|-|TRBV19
TGTGCCAGTAGTAAGGATTGGACGGCTGGCACTGAAGCTTTCTTT
CASSKDWTAGTEAFF
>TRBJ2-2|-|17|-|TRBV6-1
TGTGCCAGCAGTGAAGCCCAACTGACAGGATTCACCGGGGAGCTGTTTTTT
CASSEAQLTGFTGELFF
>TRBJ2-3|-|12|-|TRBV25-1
TGTGCCAGCAGTGAAGCGGGAGATACGCAGTATTTT
CASSEAGDTQYF
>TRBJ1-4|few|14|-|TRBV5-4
TGTGCCGGCTTGTTGGGGGCGCGAAACGAAAAACTGTTTTTT
CAGLLGARNEKLFF
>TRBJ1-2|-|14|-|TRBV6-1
TGTGCCAGCAGTGAAGGGCCGGGACCCTATGGCTACACCTTC
CASSEGPGPYGYTF
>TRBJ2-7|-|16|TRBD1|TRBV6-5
TGTGCCAGCAGTTACAAGGAACAGGGACAGGGCTACGAGCAGTACTTC
CASSYKEQGQGYEQYF
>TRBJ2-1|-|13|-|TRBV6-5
TGTGCCAGCAGCCCCGGAGGCTACAATGAGCAGTTCTTC
CASSPGGYNEQFF
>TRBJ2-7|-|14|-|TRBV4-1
TGCGCCAGCAGCCAGGCCCCAGGAGATTACGAGCAGTACTTC
CASSQAPGDYEQYF